This passage covers 2 T cell receptor beta chains from one sample sequenced in a study of blood T cell repertoires in COVID-19. Sequenced by immunoSEQ multiplex PCR; TCRdb stores in-frame clones only, minus some. The data show about 290,000 clones, roughly 80% seen once. Sequenced material: peripheral blood. The receptors derive from a woman aged 45-65 years with active or convalescent COVID-19.

The sample holds a few counts of this clone. The V and J genes are TRBV5-1 and TRBJ1-1, with 9 positions matching TRBD1. The CDR3 has 14 amino acids. V shed 4 bases and J 10 bases; nucleotides not matched to a gene: 11. The germline gives CDR1 SGHRS, CDR2 YFSETQ. The CDR3 DNA reads as TGCGCCAGCAGCGACACCGGGACAGGGCTAGGAGCTTTCTTT. Its protein is CASSDTGTGLGAFF.

This clone was detected once. This chain joins TRBV12-3 or TRBV12-4 and TRBJ1-2, with TRBD1 as a possible D gene (6 bases). The CDR3 consists of 13 residues. Trimming cost V 5 bases and J 4 bases, with 11 bases left between them. CDR3 bases: TGTGCCAGCAGTATTTTAGGGGGCTATGGCTACACCTTC. This sequence encodes CASSILGGYGYTF.